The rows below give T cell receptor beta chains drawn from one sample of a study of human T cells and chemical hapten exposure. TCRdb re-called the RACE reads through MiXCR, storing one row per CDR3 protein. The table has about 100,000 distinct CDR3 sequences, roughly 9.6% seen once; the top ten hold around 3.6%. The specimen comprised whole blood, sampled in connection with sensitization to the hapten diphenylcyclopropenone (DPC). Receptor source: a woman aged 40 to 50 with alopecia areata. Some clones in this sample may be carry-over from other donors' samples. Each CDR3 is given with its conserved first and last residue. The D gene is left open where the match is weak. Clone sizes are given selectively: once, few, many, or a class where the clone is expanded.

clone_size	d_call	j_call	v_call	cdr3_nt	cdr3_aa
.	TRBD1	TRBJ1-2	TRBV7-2	TGTGCCAGCAGCTTACGGGGACAGGGGAACTATGGCTACACCTTC	CASSLRGQGNYGYTF
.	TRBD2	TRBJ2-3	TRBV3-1	TGTGCCAGCAGCCCCCCTGGCGGGAGGGCGGATACGCAGTATTTT	CASSPPGGRADTQYF
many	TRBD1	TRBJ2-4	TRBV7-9	TGTGCCAGCATGGGGACAGGGCTAAACATTCAGTACTTC	CASMGTGLNIQYF
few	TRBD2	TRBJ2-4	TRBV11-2	TGTGCCAGCAGCTCTAGCGGGGGCCCAAGGGGGATTCAGTACTTC	CASSSSGGPRGIQYF
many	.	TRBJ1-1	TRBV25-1	TGTGCCAGCAGTTTACAGGGTTTTAGGGCTTTCTTT	CASSLQGFRAFF
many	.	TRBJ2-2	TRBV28	TGTGCCAGCAGTTCCGGGCTTAACACCGGGGAGCTGTTTTTT	CASSSGLNTGELFF
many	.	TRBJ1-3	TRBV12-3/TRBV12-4	TGTGCCAGCAGTTGGGGTGAAGCGGGGTTCCTTCGAAACACCATATATTTT	CASSWGEAGFLRNTIYF
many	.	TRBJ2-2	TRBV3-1	TGTGCCAGCAGCCTTGCCGGGGAGCTGTTTTTT	CASSLAGELFF
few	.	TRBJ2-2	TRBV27	TGTGCCAGCAGTTTTAATGGGGTAAACACCGGGGAGCTGTTTTTT	CASSFNGVNTGELFF
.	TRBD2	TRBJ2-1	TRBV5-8	TGTGCCAGCAGCGCACCGACGGGGAGCGGGGGGAGAGATGAGCAGTTCTTC	CASSAPTGSGGRDEQFF
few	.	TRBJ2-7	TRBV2	TGTGCCAGCAGTGAGTCCTTTTACGAGCAGTACTTC	CASSESFYEQYF
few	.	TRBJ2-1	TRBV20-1	TGCAGGAAGGTGGGTAATGAGCAGTTCTTC	CRKVGNEQFF
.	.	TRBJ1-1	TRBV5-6	TGTGCCAACAGCGCCGGGCGACGGGAAGCTTTCTTT	CANSAGRREAFF
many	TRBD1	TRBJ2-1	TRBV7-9	TGTGCCAGCAGCCAAAGAAAGGACAGGGGCTACAATGAGCAGTTCTTC	CASSQRKDRGYNEQFF
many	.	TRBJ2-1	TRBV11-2	TGTGCCAGCAGCTTAGCGAGGGCTGAGCAGTTCTTC	CASSLARAEQFF
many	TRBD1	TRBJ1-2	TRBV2	TGTGCCAGCACCATAACAGGGGCGGTCACCTTC	CASTITGAVTF
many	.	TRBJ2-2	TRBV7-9	TGTGCCAGCAGCTTTGCAGGGACGGACACCGGGGAGCTGTTTTTT	CASSFAGTDTGELFF
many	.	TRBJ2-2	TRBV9	TGTGCCAGCAGCGTAGACGGAAGGCGCACCGGGGAGCTGTTTTTT	CASSVDGRRTGELFF
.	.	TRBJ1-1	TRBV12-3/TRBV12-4	TGTGCCAGCAGCCAGGGAGCGGGCACTGAAGCTTTCTTT	CASSQGAGTEAFF
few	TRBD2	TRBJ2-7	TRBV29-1	TGCAGCGCAGGAGCGGGAGTCCCCTACGAGCAGTACTTC	CSAGAGVPYEQYF
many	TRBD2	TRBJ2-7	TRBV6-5	TGTGCCTCCCTTAGCGGGTCCTACGAGCAGTACTTC	CASLSGSYEQYF
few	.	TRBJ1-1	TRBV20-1	TGCAGTGCTAGAGCACAGTTGAACACTGAAGCTTTCTTT	CSARAQLNTEAFF
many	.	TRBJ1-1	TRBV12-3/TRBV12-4	TGTGCCAGCAGTTTCTCGGTGAACACTGAAGCTTTCTTT	CASSFSVNTEAFF
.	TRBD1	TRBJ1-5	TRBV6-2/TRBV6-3	TGTGCCAGCTGGGGTTGGCAGGGGGTACAGCCCCAGCATTTT	CASWGWQGVQPQHF
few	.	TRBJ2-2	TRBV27	TGTGCCAGCAGCGAAGACAGAGTTTCCGGGGAGCTGTTTTTT	CASSEDRVSGELFF
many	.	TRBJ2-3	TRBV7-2	TGTGCCAGCAGCTTAGCATCCCTCACAGATACGCAGTATTTT	CASSLASLTDTQYF
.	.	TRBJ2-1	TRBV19	TGTGCCAGTAGTATAGGAGGGGGTCGGAATGAGCAGTTCTTC	CASSIGGGRNEQFF
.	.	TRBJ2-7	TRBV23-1	TGCGCCTCCCGGGGGACTGACCCCTACGAGCAGTACTTC	CASRGTDPYEQYF
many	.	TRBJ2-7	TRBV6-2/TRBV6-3	TGTGCCAGCAGTTATCAGGGGGGCAACTCCTACGAGCAGTACTTC	CASSYQGGNSYEQYF
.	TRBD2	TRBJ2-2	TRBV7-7	TGTGCTAGCAGCCTATCACTAGCGCGTCCCGGGGAGCTGTTTTTT	CASSLSLARPGELFF
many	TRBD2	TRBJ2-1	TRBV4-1	TGCGCCAGCAGCCAAGAGATTGGGAGGGCCGGGCTCTTC	CASSQEIGRAGLF
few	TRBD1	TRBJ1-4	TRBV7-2	TGTGCCAGCAGCTCGGGACAGTCTAATGAAAAACTGTTTTTT	CASSSGQSNEKLFF
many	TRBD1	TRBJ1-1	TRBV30	TGTGCCTGGGGGACAGCTGAAGCTTTCTTT	CAWGTAEAFF